This entry concerns a single TCR beta chain. Germline CDR1 reads SGHRS; CDR2 reads YFSETQ. This CDR3 is 14 amino acids long. The V end was cut by 4 bases, the J end by 4 bases, with 14 bases between. These data originate in a study of blood T cell repertoires in COVID-19. Study-level information: Sites across the United States, Italy and Spain contributed samples from acute and convalescent COVID-19. PBMCs, B-cell-depleted T cells, or T cells provided the cDNA or gDNA that made up the material.

Original processing methods: It was from reference gene primer amplification that nucleated cell counts were estimated. Measured with immunoSEQ multiplex PCR; TCRdb has only the in-frame clones, and not every one. V, J and clone size are those of that table, while D and trimming were read from the DNA. Counted here are 200,000 to 250,000 clones, 75% to 90% occurring once; the ten biggest clones make up about 6.5%. This chain connects TRBV5-1 to TRBJ1-2; perhaps TRBD1 as D (5 bases). Material for sequencing was peripheral blood. The origin of this receptor is a man in his 60s who had recovered from COVID-19. The CDR3, as DNA: TGCGCCAGCAGCCTCGTGGGGGGAGGCTATGGCTACACCTTC. As protein: CASSLVGGGYGYTF.